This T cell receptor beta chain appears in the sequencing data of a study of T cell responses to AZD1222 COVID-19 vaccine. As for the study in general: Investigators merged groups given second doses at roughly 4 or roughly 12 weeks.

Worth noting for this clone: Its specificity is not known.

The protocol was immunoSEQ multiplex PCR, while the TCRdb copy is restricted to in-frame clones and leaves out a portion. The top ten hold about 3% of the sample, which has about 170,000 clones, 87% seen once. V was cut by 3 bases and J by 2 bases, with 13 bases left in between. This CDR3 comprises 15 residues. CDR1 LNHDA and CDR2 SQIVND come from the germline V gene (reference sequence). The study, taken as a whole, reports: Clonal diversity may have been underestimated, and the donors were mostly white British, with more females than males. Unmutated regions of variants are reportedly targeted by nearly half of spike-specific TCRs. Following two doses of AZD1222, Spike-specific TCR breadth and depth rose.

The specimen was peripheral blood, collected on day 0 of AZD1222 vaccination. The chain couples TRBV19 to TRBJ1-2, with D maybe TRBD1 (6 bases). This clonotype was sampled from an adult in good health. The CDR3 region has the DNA TGTGCCAGTAGTATTTCCAGGGGCAAGAACTATGGCTACACCTTC. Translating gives CASSISRGKNYGYTF.